Listed below are T cell receptor beta chains from one sample, sequenced in a study of regulatory T cells in long-lasting Graves disease. TCRdb independently ran MiXCR on the multiplex PCR reads; one entry per CDR3 protein. The sample gives 550,000 to 700,000 distinct CDR3 sequences, about 16% of which show up once; around 13% is in the top ten. These records were also assigned to another study, of T cells in Graves' hyperthyroidism and ophthalmopathy.

This specimen was peripheral blood mononuclear cells (PBMCs), taken at new diagnosis, from a patient treated with antithyroid drugs. The receptors here all came from a man aged 18 to 29 with Graves disease. The CDR3 runs from the conserved cysteine through the conserved F or W. A D gene is named only where the DNA matches it firmly. The listing skips clone size in some rows; elsewhere it reads once, few, many or a size class.

J gene,V gene,D gene,clone size,CDR3 DNA,CDR3 protein
TRBJ2-1,TRBV6-1,TRBD1,few,TGTGCCAGCAGACGACAGGGGAACGGGAGTCACAATGAGCAGTTCTTC,CASRRQGNGSHNEQFF
TRBJ2-2,TRBV7-9,TRBD1,-,TGTGCCAGCAGCCCGGGACAGAAGTCCACCGGGGAGCTGTTTTTT,CASSPGQKSTGELFF
TRBJ1-2,TRBV7-9,TRBD1,many,TGTGCCAGCAGCTTAAAGGGTCCGGGACAGGGGTATGGCTACACCTTC,CASSLKGPGQGYGYTF
TRBJ2-7,TRBV15,-,few,TGTGCCACCAGCAGATCCCATGGACTAACCTACGAGCAGTACTTC,CATSRSHGLTYEQYF
TRBJ2-1,TRBV15,-,few,TGTGCCACCAGCAGAGCTCCCCGAGGATCGAATGGGCAGTTCTTC,CATSRAPRGSNGQFF
TRBJ1-2,TRBV2,-,once,TGTGCCAGCAGTTGGGGTTGGGACTATGGCTACACCTTC,CASSWGWDYGYTF
TRBJ1-3,TRBV5-6,-,-,TGTGCCAGCAGCTTGTGGGGAACTGGAAACACCATATATTTT,CASSLWGTGNTIYF
TRBJ2-2,TRBV3-1,-,-,TGTGCCAGCAGCCAAGGGACCTCACGGGCCGGGGAGCTGTTTTTT,CASSQGTSRAGELFF
TRBJ2-5,TRBV30,TRBD2,many,TGTGCCTGGAGTACCGGGACTAGCAGCCAAGAGACCCAGTACTTC,CAWSTGTSSQETQYF
TRBJ2-1,TRBV10-3,TRBD2,-,TGTGCCATCAGCCCGGGGAGCGGGAGTAATAATGAGCAGTTCTTC,CAISPGSGSNNEQFF
TRBJ1-6,TRBV6-5,-,-,TGTGCCAGCAGTTACTCGCCGGGGGATTCACCCCTCCACTTT,CASSYSPGDSPLHF
TRBJ2-5,TRBV4-1,-,-,TGCGCCAGCAGCCACCGGGGCAAAGAGACCCAGTACTTC,CASSHRGKETQYF
TRBJ1-4,TRBV27,-,-,TGTGCCAGCAGTTTTCGACGGAGTAATGAAAAACTGTTTTTT,CASSFRRSNEKLFF
TRBJ1-3,TRBV7-9,-,-,TGTGCCAGCAGCATCCCTAGACTCTCTGGAAACACCATATATTTT,CASSIPRLSGNTIYF
TRBJ2-3,TRBV5-1,TRBD2,once,TGCGCCAGCAGCGGGAGTCGCGGGAGGGGCGTAGATACGCAGTATTTT,CASSGSRGRGVDTQYF
TRBJ1-1,TRBV28,-,-,TGTGCCAGCACGATACACCCGAACACTGAAGCTTTCTTT,CASTIHPNTEAFF
TRBJ2-7,TRBV7-9,-,many,TGTGCCAGCAGCTCCCAAAGGGCCTACGAGCAGTACTTC,CASSSQRAYEQYF
TRBJ1-1,TRBV2,-,few,TGTGCCACCGGGGAGGGGGCTGAAGCTTTCTTT,CATGEGAEAFF
TRBJ2-7,TRBV7-6,-,many,TGTGCCAGCAGCTTAGAAGGAGGCAGAACCTACGAGCAGTACTTC,CASSLEGGRTYEQYF
TRBJ1-4,TRBV7-9,TRBD1,-,TGCGCCAGCAGGGAGGGGGCCGGGGATGAAAAACTGTTTTTT,CASREGAGDEKLFF
TRBJ1-2,TRBV30,-,few,TGTGCCTGGAGTGCCCAGAACTATGGCTACACCTTC,CAWSAQNYGYTF
TRBJ2-7,TRBV2,TRBD2,many,TGTGCCAGCAGGTTGACTAGCGGGATAGAGCAGTACTTC,CASRLTSGIEQYF
TRBJ2-5,TRBV12-5,-,-,TGTGCTAGTGCCAAGCAGGGGGGGGAGACCCAGTACTTC,CASAKQGGETQYF
TRBJ1-5,TRBV30,-,-,TGTGCCTGGAGTGTGTATAGCAATCAGCCCCAGCATTTT,CAWSVYSNQPQHF
TRBJ1-3,TRBV3-1,-,-,TGTGCCAGCAGCCAACCATTCGAGGACGTTGGTAGGAACACCATATATTTT,CASSQPFEDVGRNTIYF
TRBJ2-5,TRBV10-3,-,few,TGTGCCATCAGTGAGTCGCTAGCGAATCAAGAGACCCAGTACTTC,CAISESLANQETQYF
TRBJ2-3,TRBV11-2,TRBD2,few,TGTGCCAGCAGCTTAGGAGCTAGCGGGAGAGATACGCAGTATTTT,CASSLGASGRDTQYF
TRBJ2-7,TRBV18,-,many,TGTGCCAGCTCACCACCTCATTCAGAGCTCTCCTACGAGCAGTACTTC,CASSPPHSELSYEQYF
TRBJ1-2,TRBV6-1,-,once,TGTGCCAGCTCCTTAGACAGTCCCTCTAACTATGGCTACACCTTC,CASSLDSPSNYGYTF
TRBJ2-5,TRBV7-9,-,-,TGTGCCAGCAGCAAACCCAGGGGACTGAGCGAAGAGACCCAGTACTTC,CASSKPRGLSEETQYF
TRBJ2-3,TRBV18,-,many,TGTGCCAGCTCACCAACAGGGTATTGGACAGATACGCAGTATTTT,CASSPTGYWTDTQYF
TRBJ1-5,TRBV5-5,TRBD1,-,TGTGCCAGCAGCTTTGGCAGGGGGCTCAATCAGCCCCAGCATTTT,CASSFGRGLNQPQHF
TRBJ2-7,TRBV30,-,many,TGTGCCTGGGGGCAGGGCGGAGTCGAGCAGTACTTC,CAWGQGGVEQYF
TRBJ1-2,TRBV28,-,many,TGTGCCAGCAGTTTTAGGGGATATGGCTACACCTTC,CASSFRGYGYTF